These T cell receptor beta chains were read from a single sample in a study of T-cell reconstitution after alpha-beta-depleted transplantation in children. Each CDR3 protein is one row after TCRdb ran MiXCR on the PCR reads. The sample consists of some 550,000 distinct CDR3 sequences, under 25% of them appearing once. Sequencing used PBMCs, mostly from graft donor cells, obtained 360 days after TCRalphabeta/CD19-depleted stem cell transplant. The origin of the receptors is a boy under two years old who had a stem cell transplant for acute myeloid leukemia, so the T cells may come from the graft donor. Both conserved end residues are part of each CDR3. Fields, in order: CDR3 protein, CDR3 DNA, CDR3 length, J gene, V gene, D gene, clone size. The D gene is left open where the match is weak. A clone size is listed for some rows: how often the clone was seen (once, few, many), or a class if it is expanded.

CDR3aa: CASSYSPGPNSPLHF; CDR3nt: TGTGCCAGCAGTTACTCCCCGGGACCTAATTCACCCCTCCACTTT; len: 15; j_gene: TRBJ1-6; v_gene: TRBV6-5; d_gene: .; abundance: .
CDR3aa: CASSRGTGDEASQETQYF; CDR3nt: TGTGCCAGCAGTCGTGGGACAGGGGACGAGGCATCCCAAGAGACCCAGTACTTC; len: 18; j_gene: TRBJ2-5; v_gene: TRBV12-3/TRBV12-4; d_gene: TRBD1; abundance: many
CDR3aa: CASSSQGARDSPLHF; CDR3nt: TGTGCCAGCAGCTCACAGGGGGCGCGTGATTCACCCCTCCACTTT; len: 15; j_gene: TRBJ1-6; v_gene: TRBV7-9; d_gene: TRBD1; abundance: few
CDR3aa: CASRGEGSPLHF; CDR3nt: TGTGCCAGCAGGGGGGAGGGTTCACCCCTCCACTTT; len: 12; j_gene: TRBJ1-6; v_gene: TRBV12-3/TRBV12-4; d_gene: .; abundance: few
CDR3aa: CSARHPGQGRKLFF; CDR3nt: TGCAGTGCTAGACACCCGGGACAGGGGAGAAAACTGTTTTTT; len: 14; j_gene: TRBJ1-4; v_gene: TRBV20-1; d_gene: TRBD1; abundance: .
CDR3aa: CSARDSQKDYGYTF; CDR3nt: TGCAGTGCTAGGGACAGCCAGAAGGACTATGGCTACACCTTC; len: 14; j_gene: TRBJ1-2; v_gene: TRBV20-1; d_gene: .; abundance: few
CDR3aa: CASSAQGDSNEKLFF; CDR3nt: TGTGCCAGCAGCGCCCAGGGGGACAGTAATGAAAAACTGTTTTTT; len: 15; j_gene: TRBJ1-4; v_gene: TRBV12-3/TRBV12-4; d_gene: TRBD1; abundance: .
CDR3aa: CASRVWGREADTQYF; CDR3nt: TGCGCCAGCAGAGTTTGGGGCAGGGAAGCGGATACGCAGTATTTT; len: 15; j_gene: TRBJ2-3; v_gene: TRBV5-1; d_gene: .; abundance: .
CDR3aa: CASSSDGGGTDTQYF; CDR3nt: TGTGCCAGCAGTTCTGACGGGGGCGGCACAGATACGCAGTATTTT; len: 15; j_gene: TRBJ2-3; v_gene: TRBV6-5; d_gene: .; abundance: few
CDR3aa: CASSYGTSGYTF; CDR3nt: TGTGCCAGCAGCTACGGGACATCCGGCTACACCTTC; len: 12; j_gene: TRBJ1-2; v_gene: TRBV12-3/TRBV12-4; d_gene: .; abundance: .
CDR3aa: CASSLIQGWDTQYF; CDR3nt: TGTGCCAGCAGTTTAATCCAGGGCTGGGATACGCAGTATTTT; len: 14; j_gene: TRBJ2-3; v_gene: TRBV28; d_gene: .; abundance: many
CDR3aa: CSARGRGGGPYNEQFF; CDR3nt: TGCAGTGCTAGAGGCCGAGGTGGGGGGCCTTACAATGAGCAGTTCTTC; len: 16; j_gene: TRBJ2-1; v_gene: TRBV20-1; d_gene: .; abundance: many
CDR3aa: CASRPIVTGTTDTQYF; CDR3nt: TGTGCCAGCAGACCCATCGTGACAGGGACCACAGATACGCAGTATTTT; len: 16; j_gene: TRBJ2-3; v_gene: TRBV27; d_gene: TRBD1; abundance: many
CDR3aa: CASSPWTGGTGNTIYF; CDR3nt: TGTGCCAGCAGCCCCTGGACAGGGGGGACTGGAAACACCATATATTTT; len: 16; j_gene: TRBJ1-3; v_gene: TRBV7-2; d_gene: TRBD1; abundance: .
CDR3aa: CASSPPRNEQFF; CDR3nt: TGTGCCAGCAGCCCCCCTAGGAACGAGCAGTTCTTC; len: 12; j_gene: TRBJ2-1; v_gene: TRBV6-2/TRBV6-3; d_gene: .; abundance: .
CDR3aa: CASSCGTPGEQNTEAFF; CDR3nt: TGTGCCAGCAGTTGCGGAACCCCAGGGGAGCAGAACACTGAAGCTTTCTTT; len: 17; j_gene: TRBJ1-1; v_gene: TRBV28; d_gene: .; abundance: few
CDR3aa: CASRGRGQGANYNEQFF; CDR3nt: TGTGCCAGCAGGGGTAGGGGACAGGGGGCAAACTACAATGAGCAGTTCTTC; len: 17; j_gene: TRBJ2-1; v_gene: TRBV12-3/TRBV12-4; d_gene: TRBD1; abundance: .